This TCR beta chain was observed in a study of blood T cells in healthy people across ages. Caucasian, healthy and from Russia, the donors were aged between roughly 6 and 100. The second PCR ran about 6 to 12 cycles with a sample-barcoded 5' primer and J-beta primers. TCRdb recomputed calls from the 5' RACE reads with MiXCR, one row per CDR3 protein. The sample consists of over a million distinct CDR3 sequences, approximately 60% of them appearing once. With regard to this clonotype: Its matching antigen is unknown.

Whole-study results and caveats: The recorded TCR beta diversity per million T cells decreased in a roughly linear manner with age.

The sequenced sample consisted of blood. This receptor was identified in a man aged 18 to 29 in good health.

The CDR3: CASSRGRGVGTDTQYF. The CDR3 DNA reads as TGTGCCAGCAGCAGGGGGAGAGGGGTTGGCACAGATACGCAGTATTTT. The rearrangement uses TRBV7-2 and TRBJ2-3; D may be TRBD1 (6 bases). Trimming shortened V by 5 bases and J by 1 base, and 16 bases separated the two germline ends. Germline V gene data show CDR1 as SGHTA and CDR2 as FQGNSA. CDR3 size: 16 residues.